Presented here are 12 T cell receptor beta chains from one specimen sequenced in a study of cytomegalovirus exposure and HLA in healthy donors (dated 2017 in TCRdb). Library method: the immunoSEQ multiplex PCR assay. A mixture of 60 forward primers for TCR Vbeta segments and 13 reverse primers for TCR Jbeta segments was used in the multiplex PCR. Drawn from immuneACCESS, this table holds only the in-frame rearrangements with V and J called that TCRdb kept. Clones are partly lost; checked studies trace under half to an unresolved V gene and leave the rest unexplained. The sample data list approximately 100,000 clones, and approximately 79% of these were observed just once. The leading ten clones occupy 1.8% of the sample. Sequencing was performed on PBMCs. These receptor sequences come from a male donor in good health and CMV-seronegative.

This clone was recorded a few times. The rearrangement joins TRBV5-1 to TRBJ1-4, with 8 positions matching TRBD1. Germline V gene lookup returns CDR1 SGHRS and CDR2 YFSETQ. The CDR3 is 16 residues long. After removal of 4 bases from V and 2 bases from J, the junction contained 7 bases not matched to a gene. CDR3 residues: CASSPGQGPTNEKLFF. CDR3 DNA sequence: TGCGCCAGCAGCCCTGGACAGGGACCCACTAATGAAAAACTGTTTTTT.

The chain employs TRBV5-1 and TRBJ2-7; TRBD1 matches at 11 bases. The CDR3 has 14 amino acids. After removal of 0 bases from V and 6 bases from J, the junction contained 2 bases not matched to a gene. CDR1 and CDR2 (germline): SGHRS, YFSETQ. CDR3 protein: CASSLAGQGAEQYV. The DNA for the CDR3 is TGCGCCAGCAGCTTGGCTGGACAGGGGGCCGAGCAGTACGTC.

The chain is built from TRBV5-1 and TRBJ1-3, with 11 positions matching TRBD1. There are 15 residues in the CDR3. Germline values: CDR1 SGHRS, CDR2 YFSETQ. The J segment lost 3 bases and the V segment lost 3 bases, leaving 2 bases of the junction unmatched. CDR3 sequence reads: CASSSGQGVGNTIYF. CDR3 DNA sequence: TGCGCCAGCAGCTCGGGACAGGGGGTTGGAAACACCATATATTTT.

The V gene is TRBV5-1, the J gene TRBJ2-1; 11 bases are shared with TRBD2. This CDR3 has 17 residues. Germline CDR1 SGHRS, CDR2 YFSETQ. Trimming at V came to 3 bases and at J to 2 bases, leaving 7 bases not matched to a gene. CDR3 nucleotide sequence: TGCGCCAGCAGCTCCTCTAGCGGGAGGCTTACCTACAATGAGCAGTTCTTC. It yields the protein CASSSSSGRLTYNEQFF.

CDR3 region: CASSFSQDYEQYF. In DNA, the CDR3 is TGCGCCAGCAGCTTTTCGCAGGACTACGAGCAGTACTTC. The genes are TRBV5-1 and TRBJ2-7, with D unclear. The CDR3 extends over 13 amino acids. CDR1 and CDR2 from the germline V gene are SGHRS and YFSETQ. V was shortened by 2 bases and J by 3 bases, with 9 bases between the two germline ends. The whole variable domain, filled in from reference TRBV5-1 and TRBJ2-7, reads KAGVTQTPRYLIKTRGQQVTLSCSPISGHRSVSWYQQTPGQGLQFLFEYFSETQRNKGNFPGRFSGRQFSNSRSEMNVSTLELGDSALYLCASSFSQDYEQYFGPGTRLTVT.

This clone turned up a few times. V is TRBV4-2 and J is TRBJ2-2, with D possibly being TRBD2 (5 bases). The CDR3 consists of 15 residues. Trimming left V 4 bases short and J 5 bases short, with 14 bases between. Looked up from germline, CDR1 is LGHNA and CDR2 is YNFKEQ. This CDR3 is CASSPSERETGELFF. The CDR3 DNA reads as TGTGCCAGCAGCCCCTCGGAGAGGGAGACCGGGGAGCTGTTTTTT.

CDR3 sequence (DNA): TGTGCCAGCAGCGACTTGGGGCTCCAGAAGCATGGAAACACCATATATTTT. Its translation is CASSDLGLQKHGNTIYF. V usage is TRBV7-3 and J usage is TRBJ1-3, with D tentatively TRBD1 (5 bases). The length of the CDR3 is 17 residues. Trimming stripped 5 bases from V and 3 bases from J, with 20 bases between. Germline values: CDR1 SGHTA, CDR2 FQGTGA.

The chain employs TRBV5-1 and TRBJ2-5; D ambiguous. There are 13 residues in the CDR3. V dropped 0 bases and J dropped 2 bases, with 5 bases sitting between them. Germline CDR1 is SGHRS and CDR2 is YFSETQ. For the CDR3, the DNA is TGCGCCAGCAGCTTGGGGCCTCAAGAGACCCAGTACTTC. It yields the protein CASSLGPQETQYF. The full variable domain, its missing parts supplied by reference TRBV5-1 and TRBJ2-5, is KAGVTQTPRYLIKTRGQQVTLSCSPISGHRSVSWYQQTPGQGLQFLFEYFSETQRNKGNFPGRFSGRQFSNSRSEMNVSTLELGDSALYLCASSLGPQETQYFGPGTRLLVL.

The genes are TRBV4-1 and TRBJ2-5; unclear D gene. Germline CDR1 and CDR2: MGHRA and YSYEKL. The CDR3 spans 14 residues. The V and J ends lost 0 bases and 2 bases respectively, with 7 bases between them. DNA for the CDR3: TGCGCCAGCAGCCAAGATAGGCGGCAAGAGACCCAGTACTTC. It codes for CASSQDRRQETQYF.

The chain is built from TRBV4-1 and TRBJ2-1, with a weak D call TRBD2 (6 bases). The germline CDR1 and CDR2 sequences are MGHRA and YSYEKL. The CDR3 is 15 residues long. V was trimmed by 1 base and J by 10 bases, leaving 17 bases between them. The CDR3 region has the DNA TGCGCCAGCAGCCAAGTTTTCGGTGGGACTGCCGAGCAGTTCTTC. Protein: CASSQVFGGTAEQFF.

The chain recombines TRBV28 with TRBJ2-7; TRBD2 matches at 9 bases. The junction had 10 bases not matched to a gene; V was cut back by 3 bases and J by 1 base. This CDR3 contains 17 residues. CDR1 is MDHEN, CDR2 SYDVKM, per germline. The CDR3 DNA reads TGTGCCAGCAGTTTGAATGGTCCTAGCGGGAAATCCTACGAGCAGTACTTC. Its protein product is CASSLNGPSGKSYEQYF. Drawing the rest from reference TRBV28 and TRBJ2-7, the complete variable domain is DVKVTQSSRYLVKRTGEKVFLECVQDMDHENMFWYRQDPGLGLRLIYFSYDVKMKEKGDIPEGYSVSREKKERFSLILESASTNQTSMYLCASSLNGPSGKSYEQYFGPGTRLTVT.

This clone was picked up a small number of times. V and J are TRBV5-1 and TRBJ2-3, with 7 positions matching TRBD2. The ends lost 0 bases at V and 2 bases at J; junction bases unmatched: 6. Germline loops: CDR1 SGHRS, CDR2 YFSETQ. The CDR3 is made up of 16 amino acids. The CDR3 sequence: CASSLEGSGHTDTQYF. CDR3 sequence (DNA): TGCGCCAGCAGCTTGGAGGGTAGCGGGCACACAGATACGCAGTATTTT.